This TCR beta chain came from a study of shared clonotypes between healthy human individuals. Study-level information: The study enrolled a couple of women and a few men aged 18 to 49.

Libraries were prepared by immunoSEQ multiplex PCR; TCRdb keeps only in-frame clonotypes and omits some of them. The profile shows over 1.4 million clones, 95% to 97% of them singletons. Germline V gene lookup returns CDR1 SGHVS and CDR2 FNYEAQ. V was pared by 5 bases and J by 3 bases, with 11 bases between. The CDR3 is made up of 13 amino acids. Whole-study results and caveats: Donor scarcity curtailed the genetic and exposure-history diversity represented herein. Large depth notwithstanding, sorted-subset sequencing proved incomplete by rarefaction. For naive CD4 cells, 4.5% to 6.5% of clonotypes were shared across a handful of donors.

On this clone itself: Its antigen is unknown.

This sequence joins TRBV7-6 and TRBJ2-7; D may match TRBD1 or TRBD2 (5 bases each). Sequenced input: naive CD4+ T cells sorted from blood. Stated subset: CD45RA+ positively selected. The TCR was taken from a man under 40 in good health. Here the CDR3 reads CASSLGTHYEQYF. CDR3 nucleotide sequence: TGTGCCAGCAGCCTCGGGACGCACTACGAGCAGTACTTC.